This is a list of T cell receptor beta chains from one sample in a study of cytomegalovirus exposure and HLA in healthy donors. The repertoire was sequenced with immunoSEQ multiplex PCR; TCRdb's copy has only in-frame clones and lacks some. Of about 150,000 clones in the sample, approximately 70% are singletons; the top ten hold approximately 1.6%. The sample consisted of PBMCs. Every receptor here comes from a woman between 18 and 29 years old in good health and CMV-seronegative. CDR3s include the opening cysteine and the closing phenylalanine or tryptophan. Each record gives: J gene, D gene, V gene, CDR3 length, CDR3 protein, CDR3 DNA. A D gene is named only where the DNA matches it firmly.

>TRBJ2-1|TRBD1|TRBV9|15
CASSVGGGAYNEQFF
TGTGCCAGCAGCGTAGGAGGGGGCGCCTACAATGAGCAGTTCTTC
>TRBJ2-5|-|TRBV19|12
CASRGAGETQYF
TGTGCCAGTAGAGGGGCGGGGGAGACCCAGTACTTC
>TRBJ1-5|-|TRBV7-9|15
CASSRRSGFNQPQHF
TGTGCCAGCAGTCGCCGTTCGGGGTTCAATCAGCCCCAGCATTTT
>TRBJ2-3|TRBD2|TRBV12-5|15
CASALTSGGTDTQYF
TGTGCTAGTGCCCTGACTAGCGGCGGCACAGATACGCAGTATTTT
>TRBJ2-7|TRBD1|TRBV4-3|15
CASSQEDRAGGEQYF
TGCGCCAGCAGCCAAGAGGACAGGGCAGGAGGCGAGCAGTACTTC
>TRBJ2-7|-|TRBV4-3|16
CASSRSLDSSSYEQYF
TGCGCCAGCAGCCGATCCCTGGACTCGAGCTCCTACGAGCAGTACTTC
>TRBJ1-1|-|TRBV5-8|16
CASSLWAGAFNTEAFF
TGTGCCAGCAGCTTGTGGGCAGGGGCCTTTAACACTGAAGCTTTCTTT
>TRBJ2-7|TRBD1|TRBV13|14
CASSTDRDPVEQYF
TGTGCCAGCAGTACCGACAGGGATCCTGTCGAGCAGTACTTC
>TRBJ1-1|-|TRBV7-2|14
CASSLDRASTEAFF
TGTGCCAGCAGCTTAGACAGGGCGAGCACTGAAGCTTTCTTT
>TRBJ1-3|-|TRBV6-5|15
CASSYSQGPGNTIYF
TGTGCCAGCAGTTACTCACAGGGCCCTGGAAACACCATATATTTT